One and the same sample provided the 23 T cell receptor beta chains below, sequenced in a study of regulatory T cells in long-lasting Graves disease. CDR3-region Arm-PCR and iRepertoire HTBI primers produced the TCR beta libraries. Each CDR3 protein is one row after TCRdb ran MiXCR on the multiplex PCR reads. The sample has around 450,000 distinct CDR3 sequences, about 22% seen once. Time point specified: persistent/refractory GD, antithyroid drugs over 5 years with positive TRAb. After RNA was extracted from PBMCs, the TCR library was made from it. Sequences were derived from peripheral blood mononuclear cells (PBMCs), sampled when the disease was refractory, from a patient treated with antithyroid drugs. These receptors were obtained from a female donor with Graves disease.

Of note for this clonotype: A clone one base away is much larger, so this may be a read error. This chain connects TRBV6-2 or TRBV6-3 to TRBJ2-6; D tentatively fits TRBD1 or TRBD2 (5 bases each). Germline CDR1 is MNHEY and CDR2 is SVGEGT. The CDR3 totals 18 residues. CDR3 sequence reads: CASSRQRGGSSGPNVLTF. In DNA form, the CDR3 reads TGTGCCAGCAGTCGACAGAGGGGCGGGTCCTCTGGGCCCAACGTCCTGACTTTC.

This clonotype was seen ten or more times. CDR3 bases: TGTGCCAGCAGTTTAGTATACGCAGGGTCTTCACCCCTCCACTTT. Its translation: CASSLVYAGSSPLHF. The chain combines TRBV27 with TRBJ1-6, with D possibly being TRBD1 (5 bases). CDR1 MNHEY and CDR2 SMNVEV come from the germline V gene (reference sequence). V gave up 2 bases and J gave up 9 bases, with 14 bases separating them. CDR3 length equals 15 residues.

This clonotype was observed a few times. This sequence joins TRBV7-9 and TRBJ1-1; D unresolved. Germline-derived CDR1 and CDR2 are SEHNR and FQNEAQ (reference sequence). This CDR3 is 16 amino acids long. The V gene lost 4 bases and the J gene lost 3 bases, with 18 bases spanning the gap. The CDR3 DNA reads TGTGCCAGCAGCTCCTCCAGATCGAGAGTCGACACTGAAGCTTTCTTT. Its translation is CASSSSRSRVDTEAFF.

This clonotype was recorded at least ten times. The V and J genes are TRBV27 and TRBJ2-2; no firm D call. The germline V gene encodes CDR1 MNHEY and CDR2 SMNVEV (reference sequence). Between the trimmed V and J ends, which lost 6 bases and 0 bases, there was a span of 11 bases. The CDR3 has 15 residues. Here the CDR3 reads CASRDLGTNTGELFF. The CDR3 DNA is TGTGCCAGCAGAGATTTGGGAACGAACACCGGGGAGCTGTTTTTT.

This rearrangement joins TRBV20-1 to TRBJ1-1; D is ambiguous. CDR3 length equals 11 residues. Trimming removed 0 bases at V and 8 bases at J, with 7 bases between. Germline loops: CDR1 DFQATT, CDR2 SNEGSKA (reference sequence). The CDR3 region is CSARDLAEAFF. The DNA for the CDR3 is TGCAGTGCTAGAGATCTCGCCGAAGCTTTCTTT.

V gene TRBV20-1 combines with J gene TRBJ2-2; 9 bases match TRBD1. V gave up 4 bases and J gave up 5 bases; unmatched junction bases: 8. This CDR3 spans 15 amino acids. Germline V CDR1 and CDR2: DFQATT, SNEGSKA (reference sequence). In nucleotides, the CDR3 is TGCAGTGCTACGGGGGACAGGGAAGTTACCGGGGAGCTGTTTTTT. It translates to CSATGDREVTGELFF.

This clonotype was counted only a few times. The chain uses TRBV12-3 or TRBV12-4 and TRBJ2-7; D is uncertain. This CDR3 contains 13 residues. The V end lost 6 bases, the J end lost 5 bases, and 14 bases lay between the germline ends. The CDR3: CASRISFMDEQYF. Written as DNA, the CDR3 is TGTGCCAGCAGGATCAGTTTCATGGACGAGCAGTACTTC.

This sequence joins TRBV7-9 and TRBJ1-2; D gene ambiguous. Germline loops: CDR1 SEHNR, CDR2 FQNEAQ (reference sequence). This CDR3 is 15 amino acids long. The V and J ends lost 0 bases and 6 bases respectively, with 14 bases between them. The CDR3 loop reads CASSLATWGFDGYTF. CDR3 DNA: TGTGCCAGCAGCTTAGCCACCTGGGGTTTCGATGGCTACACCTTC.

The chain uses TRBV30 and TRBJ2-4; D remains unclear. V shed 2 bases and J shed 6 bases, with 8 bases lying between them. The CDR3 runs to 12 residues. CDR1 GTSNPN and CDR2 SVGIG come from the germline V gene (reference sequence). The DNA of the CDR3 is TGTGCCTGGAGTAGACCCCTAAACATTCAGTACTTC. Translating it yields CAWSRPLNIQYF. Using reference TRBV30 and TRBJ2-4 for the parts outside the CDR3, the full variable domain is SQTIHQWPATLVQPVGSPLSLECTVEGTSNPNLYWYRQAAGRGLQLLFYSVGIGQISSEVPQNLSASRPQDRQFILSSKKLLLSDSGFYLCAWSRPLNIQYFGAGTRLSVL.

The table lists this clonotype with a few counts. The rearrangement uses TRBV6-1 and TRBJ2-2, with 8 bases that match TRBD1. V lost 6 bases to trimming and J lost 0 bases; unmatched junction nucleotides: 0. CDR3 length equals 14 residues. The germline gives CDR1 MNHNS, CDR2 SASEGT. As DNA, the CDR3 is TGTGCCAGCAGGGGACAGGCGAACACCGGGGAGCTGTTTTTT. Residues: CASRGQANTGELFF.

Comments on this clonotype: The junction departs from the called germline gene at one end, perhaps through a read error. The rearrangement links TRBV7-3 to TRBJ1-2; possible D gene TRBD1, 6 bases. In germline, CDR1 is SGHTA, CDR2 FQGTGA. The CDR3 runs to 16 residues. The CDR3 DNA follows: TGCGCCAGCAGCCAAGTGGTGGCTCCAACAGGGTATGGCTACACCTTC. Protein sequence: CASSQVVAPTGYGYTF. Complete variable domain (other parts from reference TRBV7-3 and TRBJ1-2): GAGVSQTPSNKVTEKGKYVELRCDPISGHTALYWYRQSLGQGPEFLIYFQGTGAADDSGLPNDRFFAVRPEGSVSTLKIQRTERGDSAVYLCASSQVVAPTGYGYTFGSGTRLTVV.

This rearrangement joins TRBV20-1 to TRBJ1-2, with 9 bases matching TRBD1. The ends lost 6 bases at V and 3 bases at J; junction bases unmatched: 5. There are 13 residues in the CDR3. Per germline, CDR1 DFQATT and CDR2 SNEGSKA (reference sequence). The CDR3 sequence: CSATGTGYYGYTF. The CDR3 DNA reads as TGCAGTGCCACCGGGACAGGGTACTATGGCTACACCTTC.

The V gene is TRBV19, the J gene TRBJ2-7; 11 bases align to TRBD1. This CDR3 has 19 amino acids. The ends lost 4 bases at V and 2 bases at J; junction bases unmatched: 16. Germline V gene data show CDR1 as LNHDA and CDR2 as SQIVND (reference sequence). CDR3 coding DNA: TGTGCCAGTAGTACTCACCACTCCTGGACAGGGGGCTTTCCCTACGAGCAGTACTTC. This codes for CASSTHHSWTGGFPYEQYF. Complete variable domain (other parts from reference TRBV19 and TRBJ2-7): DGGITQSPKYLFRKEGQNVTLSCEQNLNHDAMYWYRQDPGQGLRLIYYSQIVNDFQKGDIAEGYSVSREKKESFPLTVTSAQKNPTAFYLCASSTHHSWTGGFPYEQYFGPGTRLTVT.

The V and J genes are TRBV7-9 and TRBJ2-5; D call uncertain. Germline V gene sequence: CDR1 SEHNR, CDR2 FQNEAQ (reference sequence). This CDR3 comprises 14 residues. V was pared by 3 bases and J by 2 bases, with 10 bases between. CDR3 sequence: CASSLFQGQETQYF. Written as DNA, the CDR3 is TGTGCCAGCAGCTTGTTTCAAGGGCAAGAGACCCAGTACTTC. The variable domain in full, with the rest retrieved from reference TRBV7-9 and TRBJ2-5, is DTGVSQNPRHKITKRGQNVTFRCDPISEHNRLYWYRQTLGQGPEFLTYFQNEAQLEKSRLLSDRFSAERPKGSFSTLEIQRTEQGDSAMYLCASSLFQGQETQYFGPGTRLLVL.

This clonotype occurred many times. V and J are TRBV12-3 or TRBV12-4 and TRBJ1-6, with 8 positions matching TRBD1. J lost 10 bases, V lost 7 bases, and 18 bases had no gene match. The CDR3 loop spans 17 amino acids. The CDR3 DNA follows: TGTGCCAGCACTGTGACTTCAACCGGGACAGGAGAGTCACCCCTCCACTTT. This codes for CASTVTSTGTGESPLHF.

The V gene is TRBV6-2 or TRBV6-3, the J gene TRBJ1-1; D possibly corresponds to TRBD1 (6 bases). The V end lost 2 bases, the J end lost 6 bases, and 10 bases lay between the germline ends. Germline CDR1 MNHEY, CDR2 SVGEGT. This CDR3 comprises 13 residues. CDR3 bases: TGTGCCAGCAGTTACGGACAGTATGCTGAAGCTTTCTTT. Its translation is CASSYGQYAEAFF.

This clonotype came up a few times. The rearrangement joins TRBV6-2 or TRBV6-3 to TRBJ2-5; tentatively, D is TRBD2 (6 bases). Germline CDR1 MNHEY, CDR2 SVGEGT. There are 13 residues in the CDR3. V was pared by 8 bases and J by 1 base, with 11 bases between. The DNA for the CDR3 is TGTGCCAGCGCCGACGGGGGCCAAGAGACCCAGTACTTC. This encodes CASADGGQETQYF.

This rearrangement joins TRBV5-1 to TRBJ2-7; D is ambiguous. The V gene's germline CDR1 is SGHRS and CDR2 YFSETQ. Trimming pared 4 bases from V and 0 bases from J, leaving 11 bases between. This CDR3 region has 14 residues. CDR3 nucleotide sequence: TGCGCCAGCAGCCAAGACGGATACTCCTACGAGCAGTACTTC. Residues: CASSQDGYSYEQYF.

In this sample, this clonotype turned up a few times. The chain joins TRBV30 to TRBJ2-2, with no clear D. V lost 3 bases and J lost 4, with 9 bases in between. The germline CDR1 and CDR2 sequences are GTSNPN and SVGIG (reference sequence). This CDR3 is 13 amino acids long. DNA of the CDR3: TGTGCCTGGAGCTTCACGCCCACCGGGGAGCTGTTTTTT. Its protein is CAWSFTPTGELFF.

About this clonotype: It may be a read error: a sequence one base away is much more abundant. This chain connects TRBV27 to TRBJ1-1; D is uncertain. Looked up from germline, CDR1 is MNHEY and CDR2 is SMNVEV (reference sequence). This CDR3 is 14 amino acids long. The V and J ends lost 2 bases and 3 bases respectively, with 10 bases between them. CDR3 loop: CASSLNWAHTEAFF. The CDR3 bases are TGTGCCAGCAGTTTAAATTGGGCACACACTGAAGCTTTCTTT.

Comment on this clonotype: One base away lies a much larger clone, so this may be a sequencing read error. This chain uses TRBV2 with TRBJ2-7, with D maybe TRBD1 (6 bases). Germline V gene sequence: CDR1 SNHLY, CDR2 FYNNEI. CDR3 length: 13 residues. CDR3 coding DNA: TGTGCCAGCAGTGAACAGGGGATGTACGAGCAGCACTTC. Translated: CASSEQGMYEQHF.

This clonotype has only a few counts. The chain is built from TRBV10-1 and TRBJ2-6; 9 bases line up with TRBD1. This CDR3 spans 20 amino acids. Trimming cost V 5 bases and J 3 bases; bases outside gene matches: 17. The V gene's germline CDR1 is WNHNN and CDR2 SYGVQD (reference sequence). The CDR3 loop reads CASSPKFPGQGSCGANVLTF. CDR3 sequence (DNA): TGCGCCAGCAGTCCCAAATTTCCGGGACAGGGCTCGTGTGGGGCCAACGTCCTGACTTTC.

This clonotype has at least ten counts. CDR3 residues: CASDLSGGQETQYF. CDR3 nucleotides: TGTGCCAGCGACTTATCAGGGGGCCAAGAGACCCAGTACTTC. J is TRBJ2-5 and V is TRBV6-1; 7 bases are a match to TRBD1. This CDR3 region has 14 residues. V gave up 8 bases and J gave up 1 base; unmatched junction bases: 7. Germline CDR1 MNHNS, CDR2 SASEGT.